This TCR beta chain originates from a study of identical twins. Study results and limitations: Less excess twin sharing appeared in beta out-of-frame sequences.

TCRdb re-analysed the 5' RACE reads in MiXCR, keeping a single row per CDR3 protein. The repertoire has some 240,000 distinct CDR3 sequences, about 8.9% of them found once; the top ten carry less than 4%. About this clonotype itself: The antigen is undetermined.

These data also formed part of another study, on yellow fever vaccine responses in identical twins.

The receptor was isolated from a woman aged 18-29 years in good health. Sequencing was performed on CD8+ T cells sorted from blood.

DNA of the CDR3: TGTGCCATGACAGGGTGCTATGGCTACACCTTC. Its translation is CAMTGCYGYTF. The J gene is TRBJ1-2, the V gene TRBV10-3; 7 bases line up with TRBD1. The V gene end was trimmed by 9 bases and the J gene end by 4 bases; junction bases not matched to a gene: 2. This CDR3 comprises 11 residues. CDR1 is ENHRY, CDR2 SYGVKD, per germline.